These T cell receptor beta chains were read from a single sample in a study of T cells in Graves' hyperthyroidism and ophthalmopathy. TCRdb passed the multiplex PCR reads through MiXCR, listing each CDR3 protein once. The data show some 300,000 distinct CDR3 sequences, with approximately 18% seen just once and under 45% held by the top ten. The sequenced sample consisted of blood. The receptors originated from a middle-aged man with Graves' ophthalmopathy. Both conserved end residues are part of each CDR3. The D gene is left open where the match is weak. Expanded clones are given a class, and other clones once, few, many or no size at all.

CDR3 DNA	CDR3 protein	J gene	V gene	clone size	D gene
TGTGCCACCAGTGATTTGCACGGCAGGCGCTATGGCTACACCTTC	CATSDLHGRRYGYTF	TRBJ1-2	TRBV24-1	many	NA
TGTGCCAGCAGCGGTGCCGGGACAGGGGGCGCGGGTACGCAGTATTTT	CASSGAGTGGAGTQYF	TRBJ2-3	TRBV12-3/TRBV12-4	NA	TRBD1
TGTGCCAGCAGCTTGGGACTAAGGAGTGAGACCCAGTACTTC	CASSLGLRSETQYF	TRBJ2-5	TRBV7-9	many	TRBD2
TGTGCCAGCAGTGTAGCGGGAGGGCAGACCCAGTACTTC	CASSVAGGQTQYF	TRBJ2-5	TRBV12-3/TRBV12-4	NA	TRBD2
TGTGCCAGCAGTAAAACAGGGGAGGTTATGCAGCCCCAGCATTTT	CASSKTGEVMQPQHF	TRBJ1-5	TRBV2	many	TRBD1
TGTGCCAGCAGCCAACAGGGCCTCCAGGGGAGAGGATATAATTCACCCCTCCACTTT	CASSQQGLQGRGYNSPLHF	TRBJ1-6	TRBV7-3	NA	NA
TGTGCCACCCTAGCGGGCGCGAACACCGGGGAGCTGTTTTTT	CATLAGANTGELFF	TRBJ2-2	TRBV19	NA	TRBD2
TGCGCCAGCAGCCACCAATATCCCCAAGCGGGAGGAGGGGATGAGCAGTTCTTC	CASSHQYPQAGGGDEQFF	TRBJ2-1	TRBV9	NA	TRBD2
TGTGCCAGCAGCGTAGGTCTCCCCAATGAGCAGTTCTTC	CASSVGLPNEQFF	TRBJ2-1	TRBV9	NA	NA
TGTGCCAGCAGCATGAGTGGGGCCAACGTCCTGACTTTC	CASSMSGANVLTF	TRBJ2-6	TRBV11-2	NA	NA
TGTGCCAGCAGCTTAACGAGTTCTAGCGGCGGGGAGCTGTTTTTT	CASSLTSSSGGELFF	TRBJ2-2	TRBV2	NA	TRBD2
TGTGCCAGTAGCCCCGGACAGGGCCGCTACGAGCAGTACTTC	CASSPGQGRYEQYF	TRBJ2-7	TRBV19	NA	TRBD1
TGTGCCAGCAGCAAACTGGGGGCTCCGAACACCGGGGAGCTGTTTTTT	CASSKLGAPNTGELFF	TRBJ2-2	TRBV6-1	few	NA
TGTGCCAGCGGCGGCGGGGACGGCACAGATACGCAGTATTTT	CASGGGDGTDTQYF	TRBJ2-3	TRBV6-4	few	NA
TGTGCCAGCAGCTCGGACAGGGGGCGTAACGAGCAGTACTTC	CASSSDRGRNEQYF	TRBJ2-7	TRBV9	few	TRBD1
TGTGCCAGCAGCTTAGCCAATCCCCTGCCCCACGAGCAGTACTTC	CASSLANPLPHEQYF	TRBJ2-7	TRBV7-9	many	NA
TGCAGTGCAAGGGACCGATATGTTTGGGGCCTTTATCAGCCCCAGCATTTT	CSARDRYVWGLYQPQHF	TRBJ1-5	TRBV20-1	few	NA
TGCAGCGCCGATCCAGGGGTGGGCGATACGCAGTATTTT	CSADPGVGDTQYF	TRBJ2-3	TRBV29-1	NA	NA
TGTGCCAGCAGTCAGGGGCGATACACCGGGGAGCTGTTTTTT	CASSQGRYTGELFF	TRBJ2-2	TRBV6-1	many	NA
TGTGCCAGCAGCCCGGTTTGGGACAATGAGCAGTTCTTC	CASSPVWDNEQFF	TRBJ2-1	TRBV14	NA	NA
TGTGCCAGCAGCTGGGGGGGTGGGACAGGGGGCGTCGGTGTGAAGGACACTGAAGCTTTCTTT	CASSWGGGTGGVGVKDTEAFF	TRBJ1-1	TRBV11-1	NA	TRBD1
TGTGCCAGCAGTGAACTAGCGGGAGGGCCGACCGGGGAGCTGTTTTTT	CASSELAGGPTGELFF	TRBJ2-2	TRBV2	NA	TRBD2
TGTGCCAGCAGCGTCGGGACTAGCTGGTACGAGCAGTACTTC	CASSVGTSWYEQYF	TRBJ2-7	TRBV9	once	TRBD2
TGTGCCAGCAGCTTACCGACCGGAGAGACCCAGTACTTC	CASSLPTGETQYF	TRBJ2-5	TRBV7-2	many	NA
TGCGCCAGCAGCCAAGATCGGGCGGGAGGAAACTACGAGCAGTACTTC	CASSQDRAGGNYEQYF	TRBJ2-7	TRBV4-1	few	TRBD2
TGTGCCAGCAGTGAACGCTCAGGAAGGGTTACTGAAGCTTTCTTT	CASSERSGRVTEAFF	TRBJ1-1	TRBV2	many	NA
TGTGCCAGCAGCTTACGGGGAGGGGAAAATGAGCAGTTCTTC	CASSLRGGENEQFF	TRBJ2-1	TRBV7-3	many	TRBD2
TGCAGTGCTAGTGGTGACCAAGAGACCCAGTACTTC	CSASGDQETQYF	TRBJ2-5	TRBV20-1	few	NA
TGTGCCACCAGCAGAGGGGCCGTGGACACAGATACGCAGTATTTT	CATSRGAVDTDTQYF	TRBJ2-3	TRBV15	NA	NA
TGTGCCAGCAGTCGCGGGACTAGCGGCCACAATGAGCAGTTCTTC	CASSRGTSGHNEQFF	TRBJ2-1	TRBV12-3/TRBV12-4	many	TRBD2